Listed below are T cell receptor beta chains from one sample, sequenced in a study of shared clonotypes between healthy human individuals. Repertoires were generated with immunoSEQ multiplex PCR, while TCRdb's copy carries only in-frame clones and drops some. This table has 2 million to 2.5 million clones, approximately 95% appearing once. The sequenced material came from naive CD8+ T cells sorted from blood. Source of these receptors: a man in his late teens or twenties in good health. Both conserved end residues are part of each CDR3.

CDR3aa | j_gene | v_gene
CASSEDREGPGELFF | TRBJ2-2 | TRBV2
CASSLGQTYEQYF | TRBJ2-7 | TRBV13
CASSHGDRPNYGYTF | TRBJ1-2 | TRBV7-9
CASRQEQGMYEQYF | TRBJ2-7 | TRBV28
CASSLWTLPNEKLFF | TRBJ1-4 | TRBV5-5
CASSLRTEKYQETQYF | TRBJ2-5 | TRBV18
CASSERAAQETQYF | TRBJ2-5 | TRBV10-1
CASSPMTEGLGNTIYF | TRBJ1-3 | TRBV4-1
CASSLNPGLAGVEQYF | TRBJ2-7 | TRBV4-1
CASSYSKGVRPYEQYF | TRBJ2-7 | TRBV6-5
CASSPGSYSYNEQFF | TRBJ2-1 | TRBV27
CASSQVAGNQPQHF | TRBJ1-5 | TRBV4-1
CASSYSAGWSYEQYF | TRBJ2-7 | TRBV6-5
CASSLSTAVEQFF | TRBJ2-1 | TRBV7-9
CASRVLGAVNTEAFF | TRBJ1-1 | TRBV27
CASSYQSNYGYTF | TRBJ1-2 | TRBV5-6
CASSSPGEENYGYTF | TRBJ1-2 | TRBV28
CASSLGQGLSNTGELFF | TRBJ2-2 | TRBV13
CASSFRDANTGELFF | TRBJ2-2 | TRBV7-7